Listed below are T cell receptor beta chains from one sample, sequenced in a study of T-cell reconstitution after alpha-beta-depleted transplantation in children. TCRdb passed the PCR reads through MiXCR, listing each CDR3 protein once. Altogether fewer than 350,000 distinct CDR3 sequences are present, 11% being singletons, with the ten largest covering less than 25%. The specimen was peripheral blood, collected 180 days after TCRalphabeta/CD19-depleted stem cell transplant. The receptor set was obtained from a male patient between 2 and 15 years old who had a stem cell transplant for chronic granulomatous disease, so the T cells may come from the graft donor. The CDR3 runs from the conserved cysteine through the conserved F or W. The D gene is left open where the match is weak. Expanded clones are given a class, and other clones once, few, many or no size at all.

clone_size	v_call	j_call	d_call	cdr3_aa	cdr3_nt
many	TRBV4-3	TRBJ2-7	-	CASSQGRPSYEQYF	TGCGCCAGCAGCCAAGGTCGCCCTTCCTACGAGCAGTACTTC
few	TRBV5-1	TRBJ1-2	-	CASSLAEQRESYGYPF	TGCGCCAGCAGCTTGGCGGAACAACGGGAAAGCTATGGCTACCCCTTC
many	TRBV11-3	TRBJ2-5	-	CASSPGAGQETQYF	TGTGCCAGCAGCCCAGGGGCAGGACAAGAGACCCAGTACTTC
many	TRBV7-9	TRBJ2-5	-	CASSLLVADQETQYF	TGTGCCAGCAGCTTACTGGTAGCAGACCAAGAGACCCAGTACTTC
many	TRBV27	TRBJ2-1	-	CASSFSRRVGYNEQFF	TGTGCCAGCAGTTTTTCCAGGAGAGTGGGATACAATGAGCAGTTCTTC
many	TRBV7-6	TRBJ1-1	-	CASSLAAGTAEAFF	TGTGCCAGCAGCTTAGCCGCGGGAACCGCTGAAGCTTTCTTT
many	TRBV3-1	TRBJ2-2	TRBD1	CASSQPRTGPKNTGELFF	TGTGCCAGCAGCCAACCAAGGACAGGGCCAAAGAACACCGGGGAGCTGTTTTTT
many	TRBV7-9	TRBJ2-5	-	CASSLEPGRAEETQYF	TGTGCCAGCAGCTTAGAGCCGGGGCGGGCAGAGGAGACCCAGTACTTC
many	TRBV28	TRBJ2-5	TRBD1	CASSVQRGPWTQYF	TGTGCCAGCAGTGTACAGAGGGGGCCATGGACCCAGTACTTC
-	TRBV7-2	TRBJ2-7	TRBD1	CASSLEGTVSYEQYF	TGTGCCAGCAGCTTAGAAGGGACAGTCTCCTACGAGCAGTACTTC
many	TRBV12-3/TRBV12-4	TRBJ2-2	-	CASSFGAGYTGELFF	TGTGCCAGCAGTTTCGGTGCCGGCTATACCGGGGAGCTGTTTTTT
many	TRBV20-1	TRBJ2-5	-	CSAQRAGGNVFYLPKLQGTQYF	TGCAGTGCCCAAAGGGCCGGAGGGAATGTTTTTTACCTACCAAAGTTGCAAGGGACCCAGTACTTC
many	TRBV28	TRBJ2-7	-	CASSFGHTYEQYF	TGTGCCAGCAGTTTTGGTCATACCTACGAGCAGTACTTC
many	TRBV11-3	TRBJ2-6	-	CASSLGGVGANVLTF	TGTGCCAGCAGCTTAGGTGGAGTTGGGGCCAACGTCCTGACTTTC
-	TRBV28	TRBJ1-3	-	CASSLAGGRNTIYF	TGTGCCAGCAGTTTGGCGGGGGGCCGAAACACCATATATTTT
many	TRBV20-1	TRBJ1-6	TRBD1	CSARAGQGSSPLHF	TGCAGTGCTAGGGCCGGACAGGGGAGTTCACCCCTCCACTTT
many	TRBV7-6	TRBJ2-3	-	CASSFLATSTDTQYF	TGTGCCAGCAGCTTCCTAGCGACTAGCACAGATACGCAGTATTTT
many	TRBV5-1	TRBJ2-1	TRBD1	CASSLKTGPNEQFF	TGCGCCAGCAGCTTGAAGACAGGGCCAAATGAGCAGTTCTTC
many	TRBV7-2	TRBJ2-3	TRBD2	CASSYSGGAGADTQYF	TGTGCCAGCAGCTATAGCGGGGGGGCCGGGGCAGATACGCAGTATTTT
many	TRBV28	TRBJ2-3	TRBD2	CASSFGIAGSTDTQYF	TGTGCCAGCAGTTTTGGTATAGCGGGCAGCACAGATACGCAGTATTTT
many	TRBV11-2	TRBJ2-6	-	CASSLSTPQGSGANVLTF	TGTGCCAGCAGCTTATCAACCCCCCAGGGGTCTGGGGCCAACGTCCTGACTTTC
many	TRBV7-9	TRBJ2-1	TRBD1	CASSSSSATGDYNEQFF	TGTGCCAGCAGCTCCTCAAGCGCGACAGGGGACTACAATGAGCAGTTCTTC
many	TRBV12-3/TRBV12-4	TRBJ1-5	-	CASSDLNSNQPQHF	TGTGCCAGCAGTGACCTCAATAGCAATCAGCCCCAGCATTTT
many	TRBV7-2	TRBJ2-5	-	CASSPSWRETQYF	TGTGCCAGCAGCCCCAGTTGGAGGGAGACCCAGTACTTC
many	TRBV12-3/TRBV12-4	TRBJ2-3	-	CASSLRRGAPDTQYF	TGTGCCAGCAGTTTGCGTCGGGGGGCCCCAGATACGCAGTATTTT
many	TRBV3-1	TRBJ2-1	-	CASSQAPGGPGLEQFF	TGTGCCAGCAGCCAAGCCCCAGGGGGGCCCGGTCTTGAGCAGTTCTTC
many	TRBV11-2	TRBJ1-2	-	CASSLGRARPDGYTF	TGTGCCAGCAGCTTGGGCCGGGCCAGGCCCGATGGCTACACCTTC
-	TRBV30	TRBJ2-1	-	CAWSVKVAHSYNEQFF	TGTGCCTGGAGTGTAAAGGTAGCCCATTCCTACAATGAGCAGTTCTTC
many	TRBV7-2	TRBJ2-3	-	CASSLAGITDTQYF	TGTGCCAGCAGCTTAGCGGGTATTACAGATACGCAGTATTTT
many	TRBV20-1	TRBJ1-2	-	CSGGHLYGYTF	TGCAGTGGCGGGCACCTCTATGGCTACACCTTC
-	TRBV28	TRBJ2-7	TRBD2	CASSLAGVPPYEQYF	TGTGCCAGCAGTTTAGCGGGAGTGCCTCCCTACGAGCAGTACTTC
many	TRBV29-1	TRBJ2-6	-	CSVLTGLSGANVLTF	TGCAGCGTCCTGACAGGCCTCTCTGGGGCCAACGTCCTGACTTTC
many	TRBV20-1	TRBJ2-1	TRBD2	CSARVSSGMNNEQFF	TGCAGTGCTAGAGTTTCTAGCGGGATGAACAATGAGCAGTTCTTC
many	TRBV5-5	TRBJ2-2	-	CASSKTDRNTGELFF	TGTGCCAGCAGCAAGACGGACAGGAACACCGGGGAGCTGTTTTTT
many	TRBV5-1	TRBJ2-3	TRBD1	CASSRTGGDTQYF	TGCGCCAGCAGCCGGACAGGGGGCGATACGCAGTATTTT
few	TRBV2	TRBJ1-2	-	CASTPRGDGYGYTF	TGTGCCAGCACTCCAAGAGGGGACGGCTATGGCTACACCTTC
many	TRBV30	TRBJ1-1	-	CAWSVMAGLTEAFF	TGTGCCTGGAGTGTAATGGCAGGGCTAACTGAAGCTTTCTTT
few	TRBV25-1	TRBJ1-1	TRBD1	CASSEFQGENTEAFF	TGTGCCAGCAGTGAATTCCAGGGGGAGAACACTGAAGCTTTCTTT
many	TRBV29-1	TRBJ2-2	TRBD2	CSVEWSSGSSGELFF	TGCAGCGTTGAATGGTCTAGCGGGAGCTCCGGGGAGCTGTTTTTT
many	TRBV12-3/TRBV12-4	TRBJ2-1	-	CASSLAVPGSEQFF	TGTGCCAGCAGTTTAGCCGTACCAGGCTCTGAGCAGTTCTTC
few	TRBV19	TRBJ1-6	-	CASSFAAYNSPLHF	TGTGCCAGTAGTTTCGCAGCCTATAATTCACCCCTCCACTTT
many	TRBV20-1	TRBJ2-7	-	CSAIRQGWRDFYEQYF	TGCAGTGCTATCAGACAGGGATGGAGGGATTTCTACGAGCAGTACTTC
few	TRBV5-1	TRBJ2-4	TRBD1	CASSSRTGERFCTLLAKNIQYF	TGCGCCAGCAGCTCGCGGACAGGGGAGCGATTTTGCACGTTACTAGCCAAAAACATTCAGTACTTC
many	TRBV11-2	TRBJ2-7	-	CASSSTRTPPYEQYF	TGTGCCAGCAGCTCAACTAGGACCCCACCCTACGAGCAGTACTTC
many	TRBV20-1	TRBJ2-3	-	CSARDLTSTDTQYF	TGCAGTGCTAGAGACCTTACTAGCACAGATACGCAGTATTTT
-	TRBV2	TRBJ2-2	TRBD2	CATSLARGGNTGELFF	TGTGCCACCTCATTGGCGCGGGGGGGGAACACCGGGGAGCTGTTTTTT
many	TRBV28	TRBJ2-5	TRBD1	CASRDRGKGETQYF	TGTGCCAGCAGAGACAGGGGCAAGGGAGAGACCCAGTACTTC
many	TRBV9	TRBJ1-2	TRBD1	CASSGGQNYGYTF	TGTGCCAGCAGCGGGGGACAGAACTATGGCTACACCTTC
few	TRBV30	TRBJ2-7	-	CAWLDGGEQYF	TGTGCCTGGCTGGACGGTGGGGAGCAGTACTTC
many	TRBV12-3/TRBV12-4	TRBJ2-1	TRBD2	CASRRAGVQYNEQFF	TGTGCCAGCAGGAGAGCGGGAGTCCAATACAATGAGCAGTTCTTC
few	TRBV5-1	TRBJ2-1	-	CASSPSTRGNEQFF	TGCGCCAGCAGCCCCAGCACGAGAGGGAATGAGCAGTTCTTC
many	TRBV7-3	TRBJ2-1	-	CASSFRTSARDEQFF	TGTGCCAGCAGCTTTAGGACATCAGCTAGGGATGAGCAGTTCTTC
many	TRBV27	TRBJ2-1	-	CASSLFAGAELLYEQFF	TGTGCCAGCAGTTTATTCGCGGGGGCCGAGTTGCTTTATGAGCAGTTCTTC
many	TRBV29-1	TRBJ2-6	-	CSVGVGGSGANVLTF	TGCAGCGTTGGGGTGGGGGGCTCTGGGGCCAACGTCCTGACTTTC
many	TRBV24-1	TRBJ2-1	TRBD1	CATSDYPTGGSYNEQFF	TGTGCCACCAGTGATTACCCGACAGGGGGATCCTACAATGAGCAGTTCTTC
many	TRBV9	TRBJ2-7	-	CASSVASGPSYEQYF	TGTGCCAGCAGCGTAGCGTCTGGTCCTTCCTACGAGCAGTACTTC
many	TRBV29-1	TRBJ2-2	TRBD1	CSVGQTGGKGELFF	TGCAGCGTTGGACAAACAGGGGGCAAGGGGGAGCTGTTTTTT
many	TRBV20-1	TRBJ2-7	-	CSAAVLGNIEQYF	TGCAGTGCTGCGGTCCTAGGCAATATCGAGCAGTACTTC